The clone carrying this TCR beta chain came up a few times. As yet, its antigen is unknown. MiXCR was run by TCRdb on the reads, yielding one entry per CDR3 protein. The repertoire consists of about 78,000 distinct CDR3 sequences, with 35% to 50% occurring once and the leading ten covering 80% to 95%. CDR1 is MNHEY, CDR2 SVGAGI, per germline. The CDR3 extends over 14 amino acids. V shed 5 bases and J 10 bases; nucleotides not matched to a gene: 12. This record belongs to a study of T cell repertoires in cytomegalovirus infection. About the research overall: CMV infection together with matching HLA type was indicated by public TCR beta signatures. Study-wide points: The ex vivo response showed dominance by HLA-C-restricted CMV-specific TCR beta clonotypes.

The chain carries TRBV6-5 and TRBJ2-7; 9 bases line up with TRBD1. This TCR derives from a human donor in good health (CMV status not recorded). Some clones in this sample may be carry-over from other donors' samples. This sample comprised CD8+ T cells from cultured PBMCs, obtained from culture after CMV antigen stimulation. The DNA for the CDR3 is TGTGCCAGCAGTCTCCTGGGACAGGGTAAAGTTCAGTACTTC. This translates into CASSLLGQGKVQYF.